The 18 T cell receptor beta chains below all came from one sample that was sequenced in a study of blood T cell repertoires in COVID-19. The assay was immunoSEQ multiplex PCR, and TCRdb's table has in-frame clones only and misses some. The sample yields under 200,000 clones, 70% to 85% seen once. Sequences were obtained from PBMCs or T cells enriched from blood (not recorded which). The origin of the receptors is a woman aged 55 to 70 with acute COVID-19.

The chain couples TRBV4-3 to TRBJ1-1; TRBD1 is a possible D gene (5 bases). Trimming took off 1 base at V and 3 bases at J, with 12 bases between the two ends. The V gene's germline CDR1 is LGHNA and CDR2 YSLEER. CDR3 size: 15 residues. The CDR3 sequence: CASSQGGWGDTEAFF. For the CDR3, the DNA is TGCGCCAGCAGCCAAGGAGGATGGGGGGACACTGAAGCTTTCTTT.

This clone was found a few times. The rearrangement links TRBV30 to TRBJ2-3, with 8 nucleotides matching TRBD2. Germline V lookup: CDR1 GTSNPN, CDR2 SVGIG (reference sequence). The CDR3 has 14 residues. J was trimmed by 4 bases and V by 1 base; bases with no gene match: 4. The CDR3 region is CAWSASGSADTQYF. The CDR3 DNA is TGTGCCTGGAGTGCTAGCGGGTCAGCAGATACGCAGTATTTT.

This clone was seen a handful of times. The rearrangement links TRBV13 to TRBJ2-1; TRBD2 is a possible D gene (6 bases). V lost 5 bases and J 0 bases, leaving 14 bases between the germline ends. This CDR3 has 16 residues. The germline V gene has CDR1 PRHDT and CDR2 FYEKMQ (reference sequence). The CDR3 region has the DNA TGTGCCAGCAGCCCTCGGGGGTCGAGCTCCTACAATGAGCAGTTCTTC. Protein product: CASSPRGSSSYNEQFF.

The V gene is TRBV4-3, the J gene TRBJ2-2; D may be TRBD2 (5 bases). This CDR3 is built from 13 residues. V was pared by 5 bases and J by 6 bases, with 10 bases between. Germline assignment: CDR1 LGHNA and CDR2 YSLEER. CDR3 amino acids: CASSLVGAGELFF. In DNA form, the CDR3 reads TGCGCCAGCAGCTTAGTCGGGGCCGGGGAGCTGTTTTTT.

Of note for this clone: At the DNA level, this CDR3 is encoded by other sequences in the same sample as well. The rearrangement joins TRBV5-1 to TRBJ2-7, with D possibly matching TRBD1 (5 bases). The CDR3 is 13 residues long. V shed 0 bases and J shed 6 bases, with 10 bases lying between them. Germline V gene sequence: CDR1 SGHRS, CDR2 YFSETQ. The CDR3 loop is CASSLEQGGEQYF. The CDR3 coding sequence is TGCGCCAGCAGCTTGGAGCAGGGCGGCGAGCAGTACTTC.

The sample holds a few counts of this clone. The rearrangement uses TRBV6-5 and TRBJ1-1; D is perhaps TRBD1 (5 bases). The CDR3 spans 15 residues. V was pared by 1 base and J by 0 bases, with 9 bases between. Germline CDR1 MNHEY, CDR2 SVGAGI. The CDR3 DNA is TGTGCCAGCAGTTACTGGCCGGGGGTGAACACTGAAGCTTTCTTT. The encoded protein is CASSYWPGVNTEAFF.

The chain carries TRBV19 and TRBJ2-3, with 10 bases lining up with TRBD1. There are 18 residues in the CDR3. The germline V gene has CDR1 LNHDA and CDR2 SQIVND (reference sequence). V lost 4 bases, J lost 4 bases, and 14 bases stayed unmatched. The CDR3 protein is CASSSGTGAFGGADTQYF. CDR3 in DNA: TGTGCCAGTAGTAGCGGGACAGGGGCTTTTGGAGGGGCAGATACGCAGTATTTT.

The chain is built from TRBV5-6 and TRBJ2-7, with D possibly being TRBD2 (5 bases). The germline V gene has CDR1 SGHDT and CDR2 YYEEEE. The CDR3 spans 13 residues. V lost 4 bases and J lost 4, with 12 bases in between. This CDR3 is CASSPGMVYEQYF. In nucleotides, the CDR3 is TGTGCCAGCAGCCCGGGGATGGTTTACGAGCAGTACTTC.

This chain uses TRBV7-2 with TRBJ2-7, with 16 bases aligning to TRBD2. CDR1 is SGHTA, CDR2 FQGNSA, per germline. The CDR3 is made up of 19 amino acids. After removal of 5 bases from V and 5 bases from J, the junction contained 15 bases not matched to a gene. CDR3 nucleotides: TGTGCCAGCAGCCAAACCGGGACTAGCGGGAGGGCTATAAGCCACGAGCAGTACTTC. It codes for CASSQTGTSGRAISHEQYF.

This chain uses TRBV7-9 with TRBJ2-1, with 10 nucleotides matching TRBD2. The CDR3 extends over 15 amino acids. The germline V gene has CDR1 SEHNR and CDR2 FQNEAQ (reference sequence). The V gene end was trimmed by 4 bases and the J gene end by 6 bases; junction bases not matched to a gene: 6. DNA for the CDR3: TGTGCCAGCAGCTCTCTAGCGGGGGTTTTCAATGAGCAGTTCTTC. Translation: CASSSLAGVFNEQFF.

The V and J genes are TRBV2 and TRBJ2-5; 7 positions agree with TRBD2. The CDR3 is 14 residues long. V was clipped by 3 bases and J by 9 bases; unmatched bases: 10. Germline values: CDR1 SNHLY, CDR2 FYNNEI. The CDR3 bases are TGTGCCAGCAGTGATCTAGCGGCCTCGGGGGCCCAGTACTTC. Its protein product is CASSDLAASGAQYF.

The genes are TRBV2 and TRBJ1-6; 8 bases are a match to TRBD1. This CDR3 contains 14 residues. CDR1 is SNHLY and CDR2 is FYNNEI in the germline V gene. With 5 bases clipped from V and 9 bases from J, the junction kept 6 bases outside the gene matches. CDR3 loop: CASSLTGGGSPLHF. The CDR3 coding sequence is TGTGCCAGCAGTTTAACAGGGGGTGGTTCACCCCTCCACTTT.

This chain joins TRBV5-4 and TRBJ2-5; TRBD1 matches at 8 bases. Germline loops: CDR1 SGHNT, CDR2 YYREEE (reference sequence). The CDR3 extends over 14 amino acids. Trimming at V came to 4 bases and at J to 5 bases, leaving 7 bases not matched to a gene. CDR3 DNA: TGTGCCAGCAGCCCACACAGGGGGAGGGAGACCCAGTACTTC. It translates to CASSPHRGRETQYF.

The rearrangement uses TRBV13 and TRBJ1-2; 7 bases are a match to TRBD1. V shed 1 base, J shed 7 bases, and the junction held 3 bases outside the gene matches. There are 13 residues in the CDR3. Germline lookup yields CDR1 PRHDT and CDR2 FYEKMQ (reference sequence). The CDR3 here is CASSLDRGAGYTF. CDR3 bases: TGTGCCAGCAGCTTAGACAGGGGAGCTGGCTACACCTTC.

J is TRBJ2-1 and V is TRBV2; 7 bases match TRBD2. The J segment lost 3 bases and the V segment lost 9 bases, leaving 2 bases of the junction unmatched. Germline CDR1 and CDR2: SNHLY and FYNNEI. The CDR3 length is 12 residues. DNA for the CDR3: TGTGCCAGTGGGGGGGACTACAATGAGCAGTTCTTC. Encoded protein: CASGGDYNEQFF.

The CDR3 DNA follows: TGTGCCAGCAGCTACCCCACAGGGGGCAACACTGAAGCTTTCTTT. Translating it yields CASSYPTGGNTEAFF. This chain joins TRBV7-9 and TRBJ1-1; 9 bases fit TRBD1. The trim removed 4 bases at V and 2 bases at J, leaving 5 bases unmatched. The CDR3 is made up of 15 amino acids. Germline assignment: CDR1 SEHNR and CDR2 FQNEAQ (reference sequence).

V and J are TRBV15 and TRBJ1-2, with D possibly matching TRBD1 (6 bases). The CDR3 runs to 15 residues. V lost 3 bases, J lost 6 bases, and 17 bases lay in between. CDR1 and CDR2 (germline): LNHNV, YYDKDF (reference sequence). CDR3: CATSSQARGGNGYTF. The CDR3 bases are TGTGCCACCAGCAGCCAGGCTAGGGGGGGGAATGGCTACACCTTC.

Only a few counts were recorded for this clone. This chain connects TRBV27 to TRBJ2-1, with a possible D match to TRBD2 (5 bases). Germline V gives CDR1 MNHEY, CDR2 SMNVEV (reference sequence). V was pared by 5 bases and J by 0 bases, with 8 bases between. This CDR3 region has 14 residues. This CDR3 reads CASSRGSSYNEQFF. The DNA of the CDR3 is TGTGCCAGCAGTCGGGGAAGCTCCTACAATGAGCAGTTCTTC.